This T cell receptor (beta chain) was documented in a study of blood T cell repertoires in COVID-19. At the level of the study: Researchers got acute and convalescent COVID-19 samples from the United States, Italy and Spain. Sources were T cells, B-cell-depleted T cells, or PBMCs; the material itself was cDNA or gDNA.

As originally analysed: By means of reference gene primer amplification, nucleated cell counts were estimated. This table comes from immunoSEQ multiplex PCR, and its TCRdb copy is limited to in-frame clones, with some not included. D and trimming were read from the DNA, whereas the V and J calls and clone size are those reported in that table. Counted here are about 300,000 clones, around 87% occurring once; the ten biggest clones make up about 1.6%. The CDR3 loop spans 15 amino acids. Per germline, CDR1 SGHTA and CDR2 FQGTGA. V was shortened by 2 bases and J by 4 bases, with 12 bases between the two germline ends.

The receptor's source is a woman in her thirties or forties who had recovered from COVID-19. Material: peripheral blood. The rearrangement joins TRBV7-3 to TRBJ2-1, with D unclear. The CDR3 sequence is CASSLSGAAYNEQFF. CDR3 sequence (DNA): TGTGCCAGCAGCTTATCCGGAGCAGCTTACAATGAGCAGTTCTTC.